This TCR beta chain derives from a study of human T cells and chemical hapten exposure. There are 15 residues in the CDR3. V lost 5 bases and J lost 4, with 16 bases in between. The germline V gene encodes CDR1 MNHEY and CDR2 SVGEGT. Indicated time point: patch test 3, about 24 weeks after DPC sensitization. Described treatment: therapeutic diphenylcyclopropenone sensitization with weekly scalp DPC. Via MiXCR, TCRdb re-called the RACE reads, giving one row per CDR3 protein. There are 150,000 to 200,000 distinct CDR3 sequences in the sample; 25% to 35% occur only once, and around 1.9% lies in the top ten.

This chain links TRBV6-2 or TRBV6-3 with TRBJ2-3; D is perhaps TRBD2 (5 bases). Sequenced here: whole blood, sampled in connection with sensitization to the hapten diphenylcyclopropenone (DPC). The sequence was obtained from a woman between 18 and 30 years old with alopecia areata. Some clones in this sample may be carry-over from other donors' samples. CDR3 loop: CASSTLAFGADTQYF. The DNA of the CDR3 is TGTGCCAGCAGTACCCTCGCCTTCGGGGCAGATACGCAGTATTTT.